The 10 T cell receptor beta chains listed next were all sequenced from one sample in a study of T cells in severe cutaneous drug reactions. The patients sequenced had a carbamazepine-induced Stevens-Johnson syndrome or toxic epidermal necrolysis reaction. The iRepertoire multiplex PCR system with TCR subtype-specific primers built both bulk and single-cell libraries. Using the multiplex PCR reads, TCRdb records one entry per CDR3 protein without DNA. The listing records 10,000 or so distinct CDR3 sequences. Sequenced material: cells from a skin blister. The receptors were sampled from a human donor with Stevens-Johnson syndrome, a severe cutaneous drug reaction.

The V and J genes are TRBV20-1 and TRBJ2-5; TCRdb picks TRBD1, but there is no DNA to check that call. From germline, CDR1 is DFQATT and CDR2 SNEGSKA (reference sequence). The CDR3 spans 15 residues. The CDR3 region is CSAIPYRDRFLTQYF.

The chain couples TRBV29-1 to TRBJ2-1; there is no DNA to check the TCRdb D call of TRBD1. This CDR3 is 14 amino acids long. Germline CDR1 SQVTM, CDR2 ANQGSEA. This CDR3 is CSVEGTSSYNEQFF.

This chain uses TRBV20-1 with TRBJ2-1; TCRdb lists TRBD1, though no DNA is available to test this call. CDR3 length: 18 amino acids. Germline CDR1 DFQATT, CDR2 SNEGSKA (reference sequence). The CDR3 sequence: CSARDSPGSRNSYNEQFF.

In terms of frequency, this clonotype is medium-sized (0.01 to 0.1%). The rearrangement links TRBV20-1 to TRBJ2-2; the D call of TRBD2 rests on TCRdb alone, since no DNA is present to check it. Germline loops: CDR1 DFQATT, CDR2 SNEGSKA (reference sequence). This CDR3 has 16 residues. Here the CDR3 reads CSARDPASGHTGELFF.

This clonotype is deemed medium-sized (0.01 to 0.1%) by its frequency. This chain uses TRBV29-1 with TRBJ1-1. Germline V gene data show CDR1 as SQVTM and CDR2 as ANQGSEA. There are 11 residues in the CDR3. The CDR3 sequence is CSVEKNTEAFF. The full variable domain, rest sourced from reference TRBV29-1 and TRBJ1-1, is SAVISQKPSRDICQRGTSLTIQCQVDSQVTMMFWYRQQPGQSLTLIATANQGSEATYESGFVIDKFPISRPNLTFSTLTVSNMSPEDSSIYLCSVEKNTEAFFGQGTRLTVV.

The CDR3 sequence is CSAKTGSNQPQHF. The chain carries TRBV20-1 and TRBJ1-5; TCRdb's D call of TRBD1 is untestable without DNA. This CDR3 is 13 amino acids long. The V gene's germline CDR1 is DFQATT and CDR2 SNEGSKA (reference sequence).

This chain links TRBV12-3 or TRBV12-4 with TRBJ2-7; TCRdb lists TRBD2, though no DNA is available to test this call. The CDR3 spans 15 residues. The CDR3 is CASSPGGAGVYEQYF.

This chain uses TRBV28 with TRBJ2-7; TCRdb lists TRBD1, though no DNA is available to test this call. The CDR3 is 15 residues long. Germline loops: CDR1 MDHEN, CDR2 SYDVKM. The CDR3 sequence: CASSLGHGSSYEQYF.

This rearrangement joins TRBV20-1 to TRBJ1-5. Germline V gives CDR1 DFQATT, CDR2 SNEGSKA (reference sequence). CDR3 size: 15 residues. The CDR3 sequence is CSARDLTDSNQPQHF.

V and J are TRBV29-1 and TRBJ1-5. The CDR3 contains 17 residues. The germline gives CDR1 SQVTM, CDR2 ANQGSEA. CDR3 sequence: CSVQGSPGGGSNQPQHF.